This T cell receptor (beta chain) was captured in a study of regulatory T cells in long-lasting Graves disease. Turning to the study itself: The term persistent Graves' disease signified upward of 5 years on antithyroid drugs with positive TSH receptor antibodies. Study observations and caveats: Whereas new patients shared 970 or so public clonotypes, persistent patients shared more, at under 3,500.

There are a few counts of this clonotype. The antigen is not known. iRepertoire HTBI primers and Arm-PCR of CDR3 regions built TCR beta libraries. TCRdb re-analysed the multiplex PCR reads in MiXCR, keeping a single row per CDR3 protein. Of about 290,000 distinct CDR3 sequences listed, roughly a fifth are singletons. This CDR3 is 18 amino acids long. V lost 4 bases and J lost 1; bases outside the gene matches: 7. The V gene's germline CDR1 is SGDLS and CDR2 YYNGEE. Time point: persistent/refractory GD, antithyroid drugs over 5 years with positive TRAb. RNA extracted from PBMCs served as the sequencing template. Patients of an endocrinology department in Xi'an, China, were included.

This TCR was sampled from a female donor with Graves disease. The rearrangement links TRBV9 to TRBJ2-2, with 13 bases fitting TRBD2. The sample in question was peripheral blood mononuclear cells (PBMCs), obtained when the disease was refractory, from a patient treated with antithyroid drugs. CDR3 in DNA: TGTGCCAGCAGCCCCCGACTAGCGGGGGGAATGAACACCGGGGAGCTGTTTTTT. Translated, it gives CASSPRLAGGMNTGELFF.